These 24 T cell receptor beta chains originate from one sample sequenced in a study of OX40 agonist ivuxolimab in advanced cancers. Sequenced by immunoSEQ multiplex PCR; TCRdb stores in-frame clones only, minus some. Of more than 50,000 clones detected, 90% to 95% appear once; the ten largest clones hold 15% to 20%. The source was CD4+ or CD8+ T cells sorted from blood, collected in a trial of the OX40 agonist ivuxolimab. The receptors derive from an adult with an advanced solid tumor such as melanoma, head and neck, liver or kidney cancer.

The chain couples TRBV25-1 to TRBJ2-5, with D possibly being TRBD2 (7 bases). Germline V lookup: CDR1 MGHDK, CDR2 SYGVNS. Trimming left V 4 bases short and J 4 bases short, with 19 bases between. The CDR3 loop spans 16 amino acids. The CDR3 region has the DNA TGTGCCAGCAGTGGGCGATGGGGGGGGCAGGGAGAGACCCAGTACTTC. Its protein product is CASSGRWGGQGETQYF.

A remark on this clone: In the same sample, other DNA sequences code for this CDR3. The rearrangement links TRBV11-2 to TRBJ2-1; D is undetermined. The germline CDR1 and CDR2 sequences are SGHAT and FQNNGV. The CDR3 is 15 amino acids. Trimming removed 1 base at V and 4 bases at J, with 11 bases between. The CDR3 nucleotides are TGTGCCAGCAGCTTAGGTACGTCTAGTTACAATGAGCAGTTCTTC. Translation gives CASSLGTSSYNEQFF.

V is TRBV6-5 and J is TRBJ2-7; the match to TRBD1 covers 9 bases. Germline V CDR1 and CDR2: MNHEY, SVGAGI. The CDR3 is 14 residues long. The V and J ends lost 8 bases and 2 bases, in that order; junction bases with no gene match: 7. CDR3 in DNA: TGTGCCAGCCGCCCAGGGACAGGGACCTACGAGCAGTACTTC. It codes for CASRPGTGTYEQYF.

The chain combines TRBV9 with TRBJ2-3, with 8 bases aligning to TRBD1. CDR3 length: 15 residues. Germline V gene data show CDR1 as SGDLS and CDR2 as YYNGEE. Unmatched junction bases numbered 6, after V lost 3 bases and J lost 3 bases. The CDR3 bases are TGTGCCAGCAGCGGCCGACAGGGGCGAACAGATACGCAGTATTTT. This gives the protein CASSGRQGRTDTQYF.

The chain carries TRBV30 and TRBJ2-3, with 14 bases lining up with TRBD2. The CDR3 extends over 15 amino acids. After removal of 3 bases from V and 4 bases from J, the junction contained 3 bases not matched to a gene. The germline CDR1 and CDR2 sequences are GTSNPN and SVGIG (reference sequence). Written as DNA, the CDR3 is TGTGCCTGGAGGGGACTAGCGGGAGAGTCAGATACGCAGTATTTT. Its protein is CAWRGLAGESDTQYF.

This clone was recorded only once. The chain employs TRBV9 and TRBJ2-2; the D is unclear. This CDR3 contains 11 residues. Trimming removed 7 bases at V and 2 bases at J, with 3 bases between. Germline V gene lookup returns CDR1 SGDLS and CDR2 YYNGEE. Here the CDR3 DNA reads TGTGCCAGCGGAAACACCGGGGAGCTGTTTTTT. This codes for CASGNTGELFF.

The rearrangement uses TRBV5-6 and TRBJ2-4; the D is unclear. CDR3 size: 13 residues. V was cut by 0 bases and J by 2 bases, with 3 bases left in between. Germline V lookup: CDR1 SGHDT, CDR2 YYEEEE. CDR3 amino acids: CASSLASKNIQYF. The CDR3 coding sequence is TGTGCCAGCAGCTTGGCCTCCAAAAACATTCAGTACTTC.

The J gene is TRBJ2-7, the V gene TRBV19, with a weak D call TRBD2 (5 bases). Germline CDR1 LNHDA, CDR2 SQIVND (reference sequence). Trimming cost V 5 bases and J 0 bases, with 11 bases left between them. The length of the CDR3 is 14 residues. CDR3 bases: TGTGCCAGTAGTCCGGAGGATTTCTCCTACGAGCAGTACTTC. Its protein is CASSPEDFSYEQYF.

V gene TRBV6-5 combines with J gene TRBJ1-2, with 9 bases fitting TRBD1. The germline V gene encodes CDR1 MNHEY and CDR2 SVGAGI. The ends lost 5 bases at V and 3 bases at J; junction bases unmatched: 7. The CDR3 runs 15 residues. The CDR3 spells CASSRQGGWDYGYTF. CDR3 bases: TGTGCCAGCAGTCGACAGGGGGGTTGGGACTATGGCTACACCTTC.

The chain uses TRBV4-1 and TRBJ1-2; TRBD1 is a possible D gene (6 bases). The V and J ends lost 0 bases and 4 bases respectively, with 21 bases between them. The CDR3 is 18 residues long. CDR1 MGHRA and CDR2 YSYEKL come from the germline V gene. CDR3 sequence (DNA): TGCGCCAGCAGCCAAGATTGGGGGGCTGGTAGCATCAGCTATGGCTACACCTTC. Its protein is CASSQDWGAGSISYGYTF.

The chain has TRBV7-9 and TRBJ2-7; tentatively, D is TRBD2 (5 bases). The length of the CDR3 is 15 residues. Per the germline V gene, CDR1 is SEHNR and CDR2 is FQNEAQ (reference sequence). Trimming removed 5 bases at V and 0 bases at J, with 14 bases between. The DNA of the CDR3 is TGTGCCAGCAGCCTCGCGGGTCATCACTCCTACGAGCAGTACTTC. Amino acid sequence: CASSLAGHHSYEQYF.

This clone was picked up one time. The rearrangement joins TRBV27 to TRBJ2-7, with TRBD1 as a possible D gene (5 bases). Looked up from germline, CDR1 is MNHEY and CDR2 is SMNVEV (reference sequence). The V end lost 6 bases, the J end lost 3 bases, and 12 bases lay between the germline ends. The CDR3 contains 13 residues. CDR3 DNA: TGTGCCAGCAGCCCCAGGACATACTACGAGCAGTACTTC. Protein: CASSPRTYYEQYF.

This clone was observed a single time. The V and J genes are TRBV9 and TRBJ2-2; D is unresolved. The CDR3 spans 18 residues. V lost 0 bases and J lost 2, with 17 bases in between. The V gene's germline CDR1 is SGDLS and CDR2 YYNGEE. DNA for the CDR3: TGTGCCAGCAGCGTAGTAGAAGGGCGAAAGCTAAACACCGGGGAGCTGTTTTTT. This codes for CASSVVEGRKLNTGELFF.

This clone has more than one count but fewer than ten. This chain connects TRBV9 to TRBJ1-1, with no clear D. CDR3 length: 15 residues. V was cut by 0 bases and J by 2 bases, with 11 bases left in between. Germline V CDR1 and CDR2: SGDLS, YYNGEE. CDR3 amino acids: CASSVARETNTEAFF. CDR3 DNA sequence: TGTGCCAGCAGCGTAGCTCGGGAGACAAACACTGAAGCTTTCTTT.

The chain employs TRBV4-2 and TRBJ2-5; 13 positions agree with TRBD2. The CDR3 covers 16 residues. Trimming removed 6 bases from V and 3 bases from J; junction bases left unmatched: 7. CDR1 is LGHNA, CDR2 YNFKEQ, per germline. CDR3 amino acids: CASSQGLAGSKETQYF. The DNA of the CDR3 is TGTGCCAGCAGTCAGGGACTAGCGGGATCAAAAGAGACCCAGTACTTC.

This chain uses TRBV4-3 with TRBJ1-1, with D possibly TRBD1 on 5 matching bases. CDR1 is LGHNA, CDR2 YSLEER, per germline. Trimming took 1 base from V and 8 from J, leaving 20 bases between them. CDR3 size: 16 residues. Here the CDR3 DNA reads TGCGCCAGCAGCCAAGGGGGCGGAGGTTGGGGGAGCGAAGCTTTCTTT. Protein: CASSQGGGGWGSEAFF.

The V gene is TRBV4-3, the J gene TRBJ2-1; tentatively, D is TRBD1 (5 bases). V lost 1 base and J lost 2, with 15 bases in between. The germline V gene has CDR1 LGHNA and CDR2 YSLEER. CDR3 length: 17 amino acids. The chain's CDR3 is CASSQVWGRPTYNEQFF. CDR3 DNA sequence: TGCGCCAGCAGCCAAGTCTGGGGCAGGCCGACCTACAATGAGCAGTTCTTC.

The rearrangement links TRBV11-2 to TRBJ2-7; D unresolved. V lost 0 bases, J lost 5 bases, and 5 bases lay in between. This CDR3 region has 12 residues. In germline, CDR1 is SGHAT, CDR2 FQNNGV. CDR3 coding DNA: TGTGCCAGCAGCTTAGATAGGGACGAGCAGTACTTC. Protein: CASSLDRDEQYF.

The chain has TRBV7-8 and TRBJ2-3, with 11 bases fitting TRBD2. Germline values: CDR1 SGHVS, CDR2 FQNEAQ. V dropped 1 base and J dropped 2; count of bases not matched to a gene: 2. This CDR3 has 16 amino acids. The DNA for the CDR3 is TGTGCCAGCAGCTTAGGGGGACTAGCGGACACAGATACGCAGTATTTT. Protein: CASSLGGLADTDTQYF.

The CDR3 loop is CASSLDSYYNEQFF. DNA of the CDR3: TGTGCCAGCAGTCTAGACAGCTACTACAATGAGCAGTTCTTC. The J gene is TRBJ2-1, the V gene TRBV27, with D perhaps TRBD1 (5 bases). Germline CDR1 MNHEY, CDR2 SMNVEV (reference sequence). Trimming removed 5 bases at V and 3 bases at J, with 11 bases between. This CDR3 comprises 14 residues.

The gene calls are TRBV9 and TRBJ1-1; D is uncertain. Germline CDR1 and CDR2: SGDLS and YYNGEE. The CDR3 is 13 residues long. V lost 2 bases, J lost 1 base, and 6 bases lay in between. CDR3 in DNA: TGTGCCAGCAGCGTTGGAGAGAACACTGAAGCTTTCTTT. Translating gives CASSVGENTEAFF.

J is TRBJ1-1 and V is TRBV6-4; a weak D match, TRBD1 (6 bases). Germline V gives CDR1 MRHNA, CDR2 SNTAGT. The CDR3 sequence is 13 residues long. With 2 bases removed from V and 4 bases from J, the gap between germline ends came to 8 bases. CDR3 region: CASSDARGTEAFF. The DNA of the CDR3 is TGTGCCAGCAGTGACGCCAGGGGCACTGAAGCTTTCTTT.

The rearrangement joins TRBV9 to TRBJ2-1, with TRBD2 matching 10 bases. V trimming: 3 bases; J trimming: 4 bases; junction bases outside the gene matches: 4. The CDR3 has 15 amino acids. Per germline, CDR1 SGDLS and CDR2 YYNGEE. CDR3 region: CASSASGSGYNEQFF. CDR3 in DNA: TGTGCCAGCAGCGCTAGCGGGAGTGGATACAATGAGCAGTTCTTC.

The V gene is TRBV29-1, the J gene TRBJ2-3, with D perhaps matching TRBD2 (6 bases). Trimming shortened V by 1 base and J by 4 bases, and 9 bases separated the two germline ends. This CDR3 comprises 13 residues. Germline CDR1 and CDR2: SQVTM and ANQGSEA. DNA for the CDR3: TGCAGCGTTGAAGGACTAGACCCAGATACGCAGTATTTT. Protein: CSVEGLDPDTQYF.